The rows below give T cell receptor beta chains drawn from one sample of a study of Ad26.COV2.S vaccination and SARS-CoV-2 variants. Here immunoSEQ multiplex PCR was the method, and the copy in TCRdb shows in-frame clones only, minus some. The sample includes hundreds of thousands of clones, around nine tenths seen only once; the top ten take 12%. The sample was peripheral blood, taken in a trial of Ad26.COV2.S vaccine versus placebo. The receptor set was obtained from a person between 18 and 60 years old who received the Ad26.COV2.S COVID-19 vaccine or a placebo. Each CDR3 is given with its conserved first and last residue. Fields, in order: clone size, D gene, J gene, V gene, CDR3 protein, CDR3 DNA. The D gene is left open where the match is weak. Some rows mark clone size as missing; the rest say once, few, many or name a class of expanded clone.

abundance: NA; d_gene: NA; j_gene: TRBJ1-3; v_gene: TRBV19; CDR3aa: CASSPLVGGGGNTIYF; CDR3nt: TGTGCCAGTAGTCCCCTCGTCGGGGGGGGTGGAAACACCATATATTTT
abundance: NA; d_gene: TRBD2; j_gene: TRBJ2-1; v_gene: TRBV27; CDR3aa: CASSLLTSGKINEQFF; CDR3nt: TGTGCCAGCAGTCTCCTGACTAGCGGGAAAATCAATGAGCAGTTCTTC
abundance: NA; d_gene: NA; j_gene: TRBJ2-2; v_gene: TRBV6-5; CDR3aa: CASSVSPANTGELFF; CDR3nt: TGTGCCAGCAGCGTTTCCCCAGCGAACACCGGGGAGCTGTTTTTT
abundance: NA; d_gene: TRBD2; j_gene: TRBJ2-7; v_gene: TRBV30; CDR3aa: CAWRSSGTYEQYF; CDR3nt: TGTGCCTGGAGGTCTAGCGGGACCTACGAGCAGTACTTC
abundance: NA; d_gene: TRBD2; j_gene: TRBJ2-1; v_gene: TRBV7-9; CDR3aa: CASSQLAGGLNEQFF; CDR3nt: TGTGCCAGCAGCCAGCTAGCGGGAGGGCTCAATGAGCAGTTCTTC
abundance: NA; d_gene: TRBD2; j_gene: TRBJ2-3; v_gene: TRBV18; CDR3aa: CASSPGLADVTQYF; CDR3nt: TGTGCCAGCTCCCCCGGACTAGCGGACGTTACGCAGTATTTT
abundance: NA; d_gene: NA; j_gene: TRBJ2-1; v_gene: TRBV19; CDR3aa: CASSISAQGPNHKSSYNEQFF; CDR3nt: TGTGCCAGTAGTATAAGCGCGCAGGGGCCGAATCATAAGAGCTCCTACAATGAGCAGTTCTTC
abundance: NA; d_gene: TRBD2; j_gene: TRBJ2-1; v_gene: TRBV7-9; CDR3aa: CASTQRTGRRTSGPVPPREQFF; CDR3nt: TGTGCCAGCACCCAGAGGACAGGACGGCGGACTAGCGGGCCTGTTCCTCCACGGGAGCAGTTCTTC
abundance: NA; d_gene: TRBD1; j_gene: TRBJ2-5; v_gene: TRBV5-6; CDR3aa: CASSLVTGGQETQYF; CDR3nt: TGTGCCAGCAGCTTGGTAACAGGGGGACAAGAGACCCAGTACTTC
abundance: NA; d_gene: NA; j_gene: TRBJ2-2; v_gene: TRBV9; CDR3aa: CASSVGTTGELFF; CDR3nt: TGTGCCAGCAGCGTAGGGACCACCGGGGAGCTGTTTTTT
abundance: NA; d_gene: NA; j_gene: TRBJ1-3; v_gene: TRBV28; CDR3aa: CASSSAAGTSGNTIYF; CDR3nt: TGTGCCAGCAGTTCCGCGGCGGGCACCTCTGGAAACACCATATATTTT
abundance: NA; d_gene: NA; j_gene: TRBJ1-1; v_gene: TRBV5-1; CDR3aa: CASSLDPGSVTEAFF; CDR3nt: TGCGCCAGCAGCTTGGATCCAGGGTCGGTTACTGAAGCTTTCTTT
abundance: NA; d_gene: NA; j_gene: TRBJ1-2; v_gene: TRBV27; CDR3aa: CASSLTPDSSYGYTF; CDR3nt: TGTGCCAGCAGTTTAACCCCCGACAGCTCCTATGGCTACACCTTC
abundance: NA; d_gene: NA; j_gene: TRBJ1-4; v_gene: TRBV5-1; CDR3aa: CASSLAGQGGEKLFF; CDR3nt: TGCGCCAGCAGCTTGGCCGGGCAGGGAGGTGAAAAACTGTTTTTT
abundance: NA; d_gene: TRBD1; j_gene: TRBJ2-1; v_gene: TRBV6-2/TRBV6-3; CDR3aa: CASSYWSGTGDVSGGNEQFF; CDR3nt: TGTGCCAGCAGTTACTGGTCCGGGACAGGGGACGTCTCGGGGGGCAATGAGCAGTTCTTC
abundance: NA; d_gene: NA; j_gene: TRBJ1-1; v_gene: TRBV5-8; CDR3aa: CASSFWPTGRRSTEAFF; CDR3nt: TGTGCCAGCAGCTTCTGGCCGACAGGCCGCCGAAGCACTGAAGCTTTCTTT
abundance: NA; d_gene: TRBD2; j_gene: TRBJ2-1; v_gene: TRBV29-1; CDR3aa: CSVILPREINEQFF; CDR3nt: TGCAGCGTGATCTTGCCGCGGGAGATAAATGAGCAGTTCTTC
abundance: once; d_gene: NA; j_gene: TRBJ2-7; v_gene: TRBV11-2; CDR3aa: CASSPRGRGPYEQYF; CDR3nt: TGTGCCAGCAGCCCTAGGGGCAGGGGCCCCTACGAGCAGTACTTC
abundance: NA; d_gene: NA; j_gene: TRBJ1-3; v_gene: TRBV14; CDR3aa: CASSQSRNTIYF; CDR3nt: TGTGCCAGCAGCCAAAGTAGAAACACCATATATTTT
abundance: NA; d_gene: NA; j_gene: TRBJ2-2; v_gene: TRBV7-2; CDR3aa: CASSMASNSDGELFF; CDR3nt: TGTGCCAGCAGCATGGCATCTAACTCCGACGGGGAGCTGTTTTTT
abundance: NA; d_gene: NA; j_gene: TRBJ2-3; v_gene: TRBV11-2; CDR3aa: CASSLYGGSTDTQYF; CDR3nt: TGTGCCAGCAGCTTATACGGGGGAAGCACAGATACGCAGTATTTT
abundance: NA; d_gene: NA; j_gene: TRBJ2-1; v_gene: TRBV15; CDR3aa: CATSTLNNEQFF; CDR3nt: TGTGCCACCAGCACGTTAAACAATGAGCAGTTCTTC
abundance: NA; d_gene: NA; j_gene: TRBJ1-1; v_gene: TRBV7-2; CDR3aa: CASSLGAGRGSDTEAFF; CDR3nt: TGTGCCAGCAGCTTAGGCGCAGGTAGAGGTTCGGACACTGAAGCTTTCTTT
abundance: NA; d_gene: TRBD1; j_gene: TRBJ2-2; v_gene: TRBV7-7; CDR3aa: CASSPTGGNTGELFF; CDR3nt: TGTGCCAGCAGCCCTACAGGGGGGAACACCGGGGAGCTGTTTTTT
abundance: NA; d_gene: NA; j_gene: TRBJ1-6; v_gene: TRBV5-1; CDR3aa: CASSLGWQKNSPLHF; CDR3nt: TGCGCCAGCAGCTTAGGGTGGCAGAAGAATTCACCCCTCCACTTT
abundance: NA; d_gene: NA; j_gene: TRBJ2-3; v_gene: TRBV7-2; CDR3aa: CASSTYRDTQYF; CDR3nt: TGTGCCAGCAGCACATACCGGGATACGCAGTATTTT
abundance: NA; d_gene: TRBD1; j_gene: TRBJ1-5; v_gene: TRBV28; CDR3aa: CASSSRQGGNQPQHF; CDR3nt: TGTGCCAGCAGTTCAAGACAGGGCGGCAATCAGCCCCAGCATTTT
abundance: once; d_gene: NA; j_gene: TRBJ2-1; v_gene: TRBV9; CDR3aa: CASSVAGTYNEQFF; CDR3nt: TGTGCCAGCAGCGTAGCGGGGACCTACAATGAGCAGTTCTTC
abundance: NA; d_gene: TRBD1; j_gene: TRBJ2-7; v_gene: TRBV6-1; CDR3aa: CASSVVTGGINAYEQYF; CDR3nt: TGTGCCAGCAGTGTAGTGACAGGGGGTATTAATGCCTACGAGCAGTACTTC
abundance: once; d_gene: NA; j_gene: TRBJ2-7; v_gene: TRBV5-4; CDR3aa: CASRREGGYEQYF; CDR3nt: TGTGCCAGCCGGAGAGAAGGTGGCTACGAGCAGTACTTC
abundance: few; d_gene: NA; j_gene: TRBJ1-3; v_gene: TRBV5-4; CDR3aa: CASSAGPGGNTIYF; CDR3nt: TGTGCCAGCAGTGCAGGGCCGGGGGGAAACACCATATATTTT
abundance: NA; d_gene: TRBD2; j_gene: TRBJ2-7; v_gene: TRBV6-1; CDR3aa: CASSESHLAGENEQYF; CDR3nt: TGTGCCAGCAGTGAATCTCATCTAGCGGGAGAGAATGAGCAGTACTTC
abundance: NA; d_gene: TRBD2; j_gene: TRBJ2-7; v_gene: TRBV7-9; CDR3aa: CASSLKLAGGGSEQYF; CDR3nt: TGTGCCAGCAGCTTAAAACTAGCGGGAGGGGGGTCCGAGCAGTACTTC
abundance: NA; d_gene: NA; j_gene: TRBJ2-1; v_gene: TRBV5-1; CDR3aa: CASSEADLTGEQFF; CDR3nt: TGCGCCAGCAGCGAAGCCGACCTTACGGGTGAGCAGTTCTTC
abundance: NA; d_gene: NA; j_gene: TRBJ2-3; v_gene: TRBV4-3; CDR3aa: CASSPHEGAGRTDTQYF; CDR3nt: TGCGCCAGCAGCCCCCACGAAGGGGCGGGGCGCACAGATACGCAGTATTTT
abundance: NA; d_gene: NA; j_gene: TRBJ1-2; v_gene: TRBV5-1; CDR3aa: CASSLAQGPYGYTF; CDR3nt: TGCGCCAGCAGCTTGGCGCAGGGGCCCTATGGCTACACCTTC
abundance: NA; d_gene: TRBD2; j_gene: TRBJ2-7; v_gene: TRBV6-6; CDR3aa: CASSYSGASGRNEQYF; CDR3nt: TGTGCCAGCAGTTACTCAGGCGCTAGCGGGAGAAACGAGCAGTACTTC
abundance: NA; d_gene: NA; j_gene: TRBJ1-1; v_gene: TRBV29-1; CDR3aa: CSVSREQNTEAFF; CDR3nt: TGCAGCGTTAGTAGAGAACAGAACACTGAAGCTTTCTTT
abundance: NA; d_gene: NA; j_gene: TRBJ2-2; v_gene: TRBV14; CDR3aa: CASSPLRVGELFF; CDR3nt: TGTGCCAGCAGCCCCCTCCGGGTCGGGGAGCTGTTTTTT
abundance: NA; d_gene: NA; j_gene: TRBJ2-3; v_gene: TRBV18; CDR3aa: CASSPRQASTDTQYF; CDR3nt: TGTGCCAGCTCACCGCGCCAGGCTAGCACAGATACGCAGTATTTT
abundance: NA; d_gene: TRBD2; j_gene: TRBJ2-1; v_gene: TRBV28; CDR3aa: CASRDLADVRNEQFF; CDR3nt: TGTGCCAGCAGAGATCTAGCGGACGTCCGCAATGAGCAGTTCTTC
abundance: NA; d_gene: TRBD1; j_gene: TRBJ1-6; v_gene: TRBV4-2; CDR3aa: CASSLGTGEVNSPLHF; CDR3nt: TGTGCCAGCAGCTTAGGGACAGGGGAGGTCAATTCACCCCTCCACTTT
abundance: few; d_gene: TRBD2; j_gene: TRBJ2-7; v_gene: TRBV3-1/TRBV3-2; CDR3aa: CASSQGPGGPYEQYF; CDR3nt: TGTGCCAGCAGCCAAGGTCCGGGAGGGCCCTACGAGCAGTACTTC
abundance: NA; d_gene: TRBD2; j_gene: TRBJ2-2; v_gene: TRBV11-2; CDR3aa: CASSSGLAGGPSVTGELFF; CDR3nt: TGTGCCAGCAGTTCTGGACTAGCGGGAGGGCCCTCGGTCACCGGGGAGCTGTTTTTT
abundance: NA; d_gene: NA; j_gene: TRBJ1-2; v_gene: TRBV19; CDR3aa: CASRIGTLGYTF; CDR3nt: TGTGCCAGTAGGATAGGGACTCTCGGCTACACCTTC
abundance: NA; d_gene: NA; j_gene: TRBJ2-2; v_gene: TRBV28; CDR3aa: CASSSAKGAGPNTGELFF; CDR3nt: TGTGCCAGCAGTTCGGCCAAGGGTGCGGGACCGAACACCGGGGAGCTGTTTTTT
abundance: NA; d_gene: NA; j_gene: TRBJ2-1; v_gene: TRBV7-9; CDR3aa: CASSLWGQGPYNEQFF; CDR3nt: TGTGCCAGCAGCTTATGGGGGCAAGGGCCCTACAATGAGCAGTTCTTC
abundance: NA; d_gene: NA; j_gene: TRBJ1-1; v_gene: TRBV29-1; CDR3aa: CSVTGFMNTEAFF; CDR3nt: TGCAGCGTTACAGGTTTTATGAACACTGAAGCTTTCTTT